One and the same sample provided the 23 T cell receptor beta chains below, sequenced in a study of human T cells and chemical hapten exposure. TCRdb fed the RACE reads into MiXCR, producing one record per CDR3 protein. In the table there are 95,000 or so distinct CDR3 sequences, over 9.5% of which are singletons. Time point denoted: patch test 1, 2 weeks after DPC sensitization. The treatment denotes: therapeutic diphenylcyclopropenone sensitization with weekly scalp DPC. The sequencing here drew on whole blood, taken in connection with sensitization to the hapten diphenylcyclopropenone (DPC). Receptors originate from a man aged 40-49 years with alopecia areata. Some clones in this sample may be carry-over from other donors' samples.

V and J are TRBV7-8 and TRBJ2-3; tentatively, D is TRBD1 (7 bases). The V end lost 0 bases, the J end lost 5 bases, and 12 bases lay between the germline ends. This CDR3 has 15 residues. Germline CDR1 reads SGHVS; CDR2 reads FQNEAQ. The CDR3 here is CASSLASQGGDTQYF. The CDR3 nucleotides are TGTGCCAGCAGCTTAGCGTCTCAGGGGGGAGATACGCAGTATTTT.

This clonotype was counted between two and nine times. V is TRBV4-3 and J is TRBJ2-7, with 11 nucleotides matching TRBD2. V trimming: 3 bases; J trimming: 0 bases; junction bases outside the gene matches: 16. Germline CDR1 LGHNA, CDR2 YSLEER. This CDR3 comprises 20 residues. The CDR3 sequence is CASSHPHETSGISSSYEQYV. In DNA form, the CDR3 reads TGCGCCAGCAGCCACCCCCATGAGACTAGCGGGATTTCAAGCTCCTACGAGCAGTACGTC.

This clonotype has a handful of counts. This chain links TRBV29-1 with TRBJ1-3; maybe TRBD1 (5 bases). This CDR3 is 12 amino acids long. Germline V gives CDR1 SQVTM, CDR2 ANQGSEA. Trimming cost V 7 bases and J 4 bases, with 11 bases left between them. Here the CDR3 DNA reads TGCAGCGCGGCAGGGACCGGAAACACCATATATTTT. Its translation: CSAAGTGNTIYF.

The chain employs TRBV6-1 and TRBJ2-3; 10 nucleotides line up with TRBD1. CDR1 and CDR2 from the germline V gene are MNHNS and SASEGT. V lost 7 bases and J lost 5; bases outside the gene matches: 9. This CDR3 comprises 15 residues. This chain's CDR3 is CASTEGQGRGDTQYF. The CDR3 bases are TGTGCCAGCACCGAGGGACAGGGGAGAGGAGATACGCAGTATTTT.

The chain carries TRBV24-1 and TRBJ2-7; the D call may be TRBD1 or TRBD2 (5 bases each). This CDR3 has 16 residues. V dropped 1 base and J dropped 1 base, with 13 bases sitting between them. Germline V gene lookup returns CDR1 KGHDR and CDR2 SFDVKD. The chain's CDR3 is CATSDLLGRRSYEQYF. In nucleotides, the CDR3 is TGTGCCACCAGTGATTTATTGGGACGAAGATCCTACGAGCAGTACTTC.

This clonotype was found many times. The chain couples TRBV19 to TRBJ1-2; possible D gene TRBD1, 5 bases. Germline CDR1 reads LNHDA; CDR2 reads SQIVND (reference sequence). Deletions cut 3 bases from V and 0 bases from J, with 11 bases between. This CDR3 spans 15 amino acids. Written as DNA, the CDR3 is TGTGCCAGTAGTATCCCGGACACCTCTAACTATGGCTACACCTTC. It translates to CASSIPDTSNYGYTF.

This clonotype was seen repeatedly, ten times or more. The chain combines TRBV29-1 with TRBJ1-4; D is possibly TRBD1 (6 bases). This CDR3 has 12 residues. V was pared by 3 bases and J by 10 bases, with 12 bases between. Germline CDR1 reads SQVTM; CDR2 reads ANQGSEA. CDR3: CSVDGFRGKLFF. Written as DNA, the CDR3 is TGCAGCGTTGACGGGTTCAGGGGAAAACTGTTTTTT.

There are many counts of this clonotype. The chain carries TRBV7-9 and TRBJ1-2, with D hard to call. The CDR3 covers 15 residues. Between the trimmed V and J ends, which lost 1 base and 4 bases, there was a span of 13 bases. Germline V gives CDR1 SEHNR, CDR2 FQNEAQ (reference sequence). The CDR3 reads CASSLGRASSYGYTF. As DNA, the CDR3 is TGTGCCAGCAGCTTAGGTCGGGCTTCAAGCTATGGCTACACCTTC. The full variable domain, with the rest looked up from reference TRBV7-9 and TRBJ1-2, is DTGVSQNPRHKITKRGQNVTFRCDPISEHNRLYWYRQTLGQGPEFLTYFQNEAQLEKSRLLSDRFSAERPKGSFSTLEIQRTEQGDSAMYLCASSLGRASSYGYTFGSGTRLTVV.

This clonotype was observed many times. CDR3 sequence: CASSRGTVNTEAFF. The CDR3 DNA reads TGTGCCAGCAGTCGGGGGACAGTGAACACTGAAGCTTTCTTT. The chain recombines TRBV3-1 with TRBJ1-1; TRBD1 matches 7 bases. The V gene end was trimmed by 6 bases and the J gene end by 0 bases; junction bases not matched to a gene: 4. Germline V CDR1 and CDR2: LGHDT, YNNKEL (reference sequence). The CDR3 sequence is 14 residues long.

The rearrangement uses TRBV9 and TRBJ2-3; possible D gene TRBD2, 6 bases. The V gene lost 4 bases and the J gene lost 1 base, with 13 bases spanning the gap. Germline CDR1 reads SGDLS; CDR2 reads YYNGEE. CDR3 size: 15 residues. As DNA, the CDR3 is TGTGCCAGCAGCTTTTCGGGAGCCCGCACAGATACGCAGTATTTT. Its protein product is CASSFSGARTDTQYF.

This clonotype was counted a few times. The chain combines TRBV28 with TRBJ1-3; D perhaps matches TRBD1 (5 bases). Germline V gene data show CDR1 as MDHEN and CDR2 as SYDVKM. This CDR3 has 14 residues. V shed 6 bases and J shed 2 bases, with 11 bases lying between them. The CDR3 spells CASSHGGAGNTIYF. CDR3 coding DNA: TGTGCCAGCAGCCATGGGGGGGCTGGAAACACCATATATTTT.

The CDR3 bases are TGTGCCAGCAGCCAAGATACCCCCGGAGCGGGAGGATCCCACGAGCAGTACTTC. This codes for CASSQDTPGAGGSHEQYF. The chain employs TRBV4-2 and TRBJ2-7; 9 nucleotides agree with TRBD2. There are 18 residues in the CDR3. Unmatched junction bases numbered 14, after V lost 0 bases and J lost 5 bases. Per the germline V gene, CDR1 is LGHNA and CDR2 is YNFKEQ.

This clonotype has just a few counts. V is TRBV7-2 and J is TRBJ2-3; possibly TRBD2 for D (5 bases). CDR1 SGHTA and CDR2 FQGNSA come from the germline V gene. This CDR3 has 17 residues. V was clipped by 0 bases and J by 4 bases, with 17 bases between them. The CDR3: CASSLAVARRRADTQYF. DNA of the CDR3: TGTGCCAGCAGCTTAGCTGTAGCGAGACGTCGCGCAGATACGCAGTATTTT.

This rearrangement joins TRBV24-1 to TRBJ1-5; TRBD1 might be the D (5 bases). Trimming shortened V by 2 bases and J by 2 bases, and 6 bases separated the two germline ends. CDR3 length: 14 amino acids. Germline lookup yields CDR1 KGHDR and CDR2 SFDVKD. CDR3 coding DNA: TGTGCCACCAGTGATTCGGGGGGCAATCAGCCCCAGCATTTT. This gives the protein CATSDSGGNQPQHF.

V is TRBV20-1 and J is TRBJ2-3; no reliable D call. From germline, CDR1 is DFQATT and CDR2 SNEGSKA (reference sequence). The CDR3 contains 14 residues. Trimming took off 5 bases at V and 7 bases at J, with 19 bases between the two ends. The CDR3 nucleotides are TGCAGTGCTCCCACGGACGGCGGCAGGAATACGCAGTATTTT. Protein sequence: CSAPTDGGRNTQYF.

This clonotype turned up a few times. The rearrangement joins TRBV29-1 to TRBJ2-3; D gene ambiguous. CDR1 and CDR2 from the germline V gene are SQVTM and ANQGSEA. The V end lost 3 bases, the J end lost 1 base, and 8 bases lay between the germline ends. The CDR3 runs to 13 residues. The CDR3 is CSVDVPGTDTQYF. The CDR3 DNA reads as TGCAGCGTTGACGTTCCGGGCACAGATACGCAGTATTTT.

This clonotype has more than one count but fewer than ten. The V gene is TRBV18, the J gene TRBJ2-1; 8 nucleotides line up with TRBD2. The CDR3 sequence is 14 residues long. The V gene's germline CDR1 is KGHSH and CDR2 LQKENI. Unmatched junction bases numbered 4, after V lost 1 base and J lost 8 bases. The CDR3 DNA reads TGTGCCAGCTCACCACTTGGACTAGCCCATGAGCAGTTCTTC. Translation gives CASSPLGLAHEQFF.

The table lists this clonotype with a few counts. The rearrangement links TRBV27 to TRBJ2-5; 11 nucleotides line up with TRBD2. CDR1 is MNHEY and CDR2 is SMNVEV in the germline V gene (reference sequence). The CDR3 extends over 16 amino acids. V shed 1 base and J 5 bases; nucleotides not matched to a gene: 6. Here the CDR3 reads CASSLWIAGGQETQYF. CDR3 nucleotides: TGTGCCAGCAGTTTATGGATAGCGGGAGGGCAGGAGACCCAGTACTTC.

In nucleotides, the CDR3 is TGTGCCAGCATCCCCCAGGGTCAAGAGACCCAGTACTTC. The encoded protein is CASIPQGQETQYF. V usage is TRBV6-6 and J usage is TRBJ2-5; D is perhaps TRBD1 (5 bases). V shed 7 bases and J shed 2 bases, with 11 bases lying between them. The CDR3 has 13 amino acids. The germline V gene encodes CDR1 MNHNY and CDR2 SVGAGI (reference sequence).

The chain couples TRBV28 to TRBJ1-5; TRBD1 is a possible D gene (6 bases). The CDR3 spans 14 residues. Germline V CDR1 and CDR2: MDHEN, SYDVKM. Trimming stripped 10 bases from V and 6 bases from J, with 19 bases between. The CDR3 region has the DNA TGTGCCACCGGGGGGGGGGGCAGCTCTCAGCCCCAGCATTTT. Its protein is CATGGGGSSQPQHF.

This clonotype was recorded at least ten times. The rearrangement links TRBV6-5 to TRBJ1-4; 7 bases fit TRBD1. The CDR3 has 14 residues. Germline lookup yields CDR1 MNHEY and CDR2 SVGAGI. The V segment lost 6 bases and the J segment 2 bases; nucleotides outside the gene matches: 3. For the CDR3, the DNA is TGTGCCAGCAGCCCAGGGGGTACTAATGAAAAACTGTTTTTT. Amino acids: CASSPGGTNEKLFF.

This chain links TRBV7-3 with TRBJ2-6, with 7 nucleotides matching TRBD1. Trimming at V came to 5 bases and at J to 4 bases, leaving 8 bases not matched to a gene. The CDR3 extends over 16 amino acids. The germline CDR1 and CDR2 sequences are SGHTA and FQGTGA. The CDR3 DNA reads TGTGCCAGCAGCCCAACAGGGGAAGCCGGGGCCAACGTCCTGACTTTC. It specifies CASSPTGEAGANVLTF.

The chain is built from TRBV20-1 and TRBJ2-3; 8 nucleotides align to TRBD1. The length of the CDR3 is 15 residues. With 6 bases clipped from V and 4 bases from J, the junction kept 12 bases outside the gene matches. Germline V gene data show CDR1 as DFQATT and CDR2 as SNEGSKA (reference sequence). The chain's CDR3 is CSAVPPQGASDTQYF. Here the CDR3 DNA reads TGCAGTGCAGTCCCCCCCCAGGGGGCTTCAGATACGCAGTATTTT.